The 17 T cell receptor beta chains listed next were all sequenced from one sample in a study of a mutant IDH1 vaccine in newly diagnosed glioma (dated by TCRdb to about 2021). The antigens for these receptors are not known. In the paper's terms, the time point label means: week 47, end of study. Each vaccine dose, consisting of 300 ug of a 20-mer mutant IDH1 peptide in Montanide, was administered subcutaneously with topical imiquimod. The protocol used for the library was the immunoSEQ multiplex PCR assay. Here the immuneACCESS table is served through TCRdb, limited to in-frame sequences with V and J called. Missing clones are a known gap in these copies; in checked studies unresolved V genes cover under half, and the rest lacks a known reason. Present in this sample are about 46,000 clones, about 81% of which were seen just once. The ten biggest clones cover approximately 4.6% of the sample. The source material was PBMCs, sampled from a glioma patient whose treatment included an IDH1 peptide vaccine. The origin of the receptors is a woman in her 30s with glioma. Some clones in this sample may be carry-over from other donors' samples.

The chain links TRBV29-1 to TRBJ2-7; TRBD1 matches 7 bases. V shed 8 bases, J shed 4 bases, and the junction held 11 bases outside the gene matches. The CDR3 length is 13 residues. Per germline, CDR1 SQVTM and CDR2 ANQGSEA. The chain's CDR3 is CSFTGAAQYEQYF. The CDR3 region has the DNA TGCAGCTTCACAGGGGCAGCTCAGTACGAGCAGTACTTC.

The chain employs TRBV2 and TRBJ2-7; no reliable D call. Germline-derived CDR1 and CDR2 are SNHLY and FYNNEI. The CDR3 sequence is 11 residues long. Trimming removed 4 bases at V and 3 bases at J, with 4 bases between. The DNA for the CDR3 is TGTGCCAGCAGTGGGGACTACGAGCAGTACTTC. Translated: CASSGDYEQYF.

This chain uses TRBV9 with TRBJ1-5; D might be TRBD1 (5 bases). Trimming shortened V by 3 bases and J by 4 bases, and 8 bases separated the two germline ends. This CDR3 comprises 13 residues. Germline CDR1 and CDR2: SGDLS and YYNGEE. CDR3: CASSAQGNQPQHF. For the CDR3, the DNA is TGTGCCAGCAGCGCCCAGGGTAATCAGCCCCAGCATTTT.

CDR3 in amino acids: CAWRKLNTEAFF. The CDR3, as DNA: TGTGCCTGGAGAAAGCTGAACACTGAAGCTTTCTTT. This chain joins TRBV30 and TRBJ1-1; D unclear. With 3 bases removed from V and 0 bases from J, the gap between germline ends came to 5 bases. Per the germline V gene, CDR1 is GTSNPN and CDR2 is SVGIG (reference sequence). The length of the CDR3 is 12 residues. The entire variable domain, with the rest obtained from reference TRBV30 and TRBJ1-1, is as follows: SQTIHQWPATLVQPVGSPLSLECTVEGTSNPNLYWYRQAAGRGLQLLFYSVGIGQISSEVPQNLSASRPQDRQFILSSKKLLLSDSGFYLCAWRKLNTEAFFGQGTRLTVV.

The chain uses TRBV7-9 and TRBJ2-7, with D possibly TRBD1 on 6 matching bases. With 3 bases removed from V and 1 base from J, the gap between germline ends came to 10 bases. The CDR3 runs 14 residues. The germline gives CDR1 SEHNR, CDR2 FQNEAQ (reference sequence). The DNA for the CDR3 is TGTGCCAGCAGCTTCTCGGACAGTTCCTACGAGCAGTACTTC. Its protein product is CASSFSDSSYEQYF. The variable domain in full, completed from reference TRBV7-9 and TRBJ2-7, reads DTGVSQNPRHKITKRGQNVTFRCDPISEHNRLYWYRQTLGQGPEFLTYFQNEAQLEKSRLLSDRFSAERPKGSFSTLEIQRTEQGDSAMYLCASSFSDSSYEQYFGPGTRLTVT.

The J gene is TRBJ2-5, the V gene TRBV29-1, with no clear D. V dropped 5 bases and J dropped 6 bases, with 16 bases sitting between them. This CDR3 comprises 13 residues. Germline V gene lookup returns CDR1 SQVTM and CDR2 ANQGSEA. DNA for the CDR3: TGCAGCGTTAACAGCGAGTACGGAAAGACCCAGTACTTC. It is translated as CSVNSEYGKTQYF.

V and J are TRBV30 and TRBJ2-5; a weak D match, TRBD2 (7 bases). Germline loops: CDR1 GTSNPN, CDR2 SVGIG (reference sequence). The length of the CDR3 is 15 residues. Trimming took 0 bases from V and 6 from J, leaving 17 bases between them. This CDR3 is CAWSVRGAFSKTQYF. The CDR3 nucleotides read TGTGCCTGGAGTGTACGGGGGGCGTTTAGCAAGACCCAGTACTTC.

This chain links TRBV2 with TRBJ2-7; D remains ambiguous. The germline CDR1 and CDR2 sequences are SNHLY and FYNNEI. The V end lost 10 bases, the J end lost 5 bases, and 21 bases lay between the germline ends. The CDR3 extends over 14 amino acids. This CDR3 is CATDFTSRENEQYF. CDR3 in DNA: TGTGCCACCGACTTTACGAGCAGAGAGAACGAGCAGTACTTC.

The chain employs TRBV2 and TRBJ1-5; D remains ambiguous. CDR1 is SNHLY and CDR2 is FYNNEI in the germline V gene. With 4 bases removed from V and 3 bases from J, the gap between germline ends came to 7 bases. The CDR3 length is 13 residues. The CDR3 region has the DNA TGTGCCAGCAGTGTGGCAGTCAATCAGCCCCAGCATTTT. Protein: CASSVAVNQPQHF. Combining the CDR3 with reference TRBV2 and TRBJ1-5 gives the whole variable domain EPEVTQTPSHQVTQMGQEVILRCVPISNHLYFYWYRQILGQKVEFLVSFYNNEISEKSEIFDDQFSVERPDGSNFTLKIRSTKLEDSAMYFCASSVAVNQPQHFGDGTRLSIL.

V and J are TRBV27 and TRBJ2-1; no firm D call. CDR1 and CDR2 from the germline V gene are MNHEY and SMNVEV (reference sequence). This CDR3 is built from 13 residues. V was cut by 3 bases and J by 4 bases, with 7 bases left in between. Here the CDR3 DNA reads TGTGCCAGCAGTTTTAGCCAGTACAATGAGCAGTTCTTC. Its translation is CASSFSQYNEQFF.

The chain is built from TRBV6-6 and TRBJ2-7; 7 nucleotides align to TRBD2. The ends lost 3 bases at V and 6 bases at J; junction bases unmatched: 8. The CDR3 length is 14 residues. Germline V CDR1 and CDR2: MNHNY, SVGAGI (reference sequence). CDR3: CASSYAAGETEQYF. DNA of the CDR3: TGTGCCAGCAGTTATGCGGCGGGAGAGACCGAGCAGTACTTC.

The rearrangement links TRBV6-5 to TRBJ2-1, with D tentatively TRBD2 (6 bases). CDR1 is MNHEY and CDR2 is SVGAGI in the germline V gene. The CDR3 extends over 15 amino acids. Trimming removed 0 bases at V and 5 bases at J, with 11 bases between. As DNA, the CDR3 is TGTGCCAGCAGTTACTCATGGTCTAGCGACAATGAGCAGTTCTTC. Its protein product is CASSYSWSSDNEQFF.

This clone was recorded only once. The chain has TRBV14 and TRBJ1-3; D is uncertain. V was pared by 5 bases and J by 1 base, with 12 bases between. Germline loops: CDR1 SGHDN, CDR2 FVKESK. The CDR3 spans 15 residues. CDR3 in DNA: TGTGCCAGCAGCTCGACTTATTTATCTGGAAACACCATATATTTT. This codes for CASSSTYLSGNTIYF.

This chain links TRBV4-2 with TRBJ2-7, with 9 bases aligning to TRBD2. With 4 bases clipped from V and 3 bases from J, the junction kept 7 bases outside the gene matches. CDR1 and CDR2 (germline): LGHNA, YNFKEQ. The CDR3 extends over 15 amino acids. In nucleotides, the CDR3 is TGTGCCAGCAGCCCCGGGCTAGCGGGAAGCTACGAGCAGTACTTC. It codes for CASSPGLAGSYEQYF.

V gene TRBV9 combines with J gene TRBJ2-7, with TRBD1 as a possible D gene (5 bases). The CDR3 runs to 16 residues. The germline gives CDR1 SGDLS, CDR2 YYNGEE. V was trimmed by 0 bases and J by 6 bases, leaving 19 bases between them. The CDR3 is CASSVEDKWAFGEQYF. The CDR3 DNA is TGTGCCAGCAGCGTAGAGGACAAGTGGGCTTTCGGCGAGCAGTACTTC.

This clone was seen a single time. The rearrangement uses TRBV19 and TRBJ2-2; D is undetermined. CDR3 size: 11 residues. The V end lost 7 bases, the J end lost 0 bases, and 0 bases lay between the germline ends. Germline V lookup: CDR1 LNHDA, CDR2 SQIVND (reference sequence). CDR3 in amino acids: CASTNTGELFF. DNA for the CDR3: TGTGCCAGTACGAACACCGGGGAGCTGTTTTTT. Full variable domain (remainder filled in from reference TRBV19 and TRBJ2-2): DGGITQSPKYLFRKEGQNVTLSCEQNLNHDAMYWYRQDPGQGLRLIYYSQIVNDFQKGDIAEGYSVSREKKESFPLTVTSAQKNPTAFYLCASTNTGELFFGEGSRLTVL.

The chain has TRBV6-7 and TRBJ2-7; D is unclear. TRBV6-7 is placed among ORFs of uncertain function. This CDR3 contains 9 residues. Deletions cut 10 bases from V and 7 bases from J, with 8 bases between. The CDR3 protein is CAIRVEQYF. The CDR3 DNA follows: TGTGCCATTCGGGTGGAGCAGTACTTC.